This entry describes one TCR beta chain. J gave up 4 bases and V 0 bases, and 10 bases lay outside the gene matches. The CDR3 covers 17 residues. CDR1 is LGHNA, CDR2 YSLEER, per germline. Sequencing was performed with immunoSEQ multiplex PCR; in TCRdb, only in-frame clones are kept and a portion is missing. This sample carries roughly 70,000 clones, 80% of them seen once, and the ten largest clones take around 9.7%. The data were obtained in a study of blood T cell repertoires in COVID-19. The receptor comes from a human donor in a cohort sampled during active COVID-19. The chain recombines TRBV4-3 with TRBJ2-5; TRBD1 agrees at 8 bases. Sequenced material: peripheral blood. The chain's CDR3 is CASSQDRTGTGSETQYF. CDR3 DNA sequence: TGCGCCAGCAGCCAAGATCGTACAGGGACAGGATCAGAGACCCAGTACTTC.